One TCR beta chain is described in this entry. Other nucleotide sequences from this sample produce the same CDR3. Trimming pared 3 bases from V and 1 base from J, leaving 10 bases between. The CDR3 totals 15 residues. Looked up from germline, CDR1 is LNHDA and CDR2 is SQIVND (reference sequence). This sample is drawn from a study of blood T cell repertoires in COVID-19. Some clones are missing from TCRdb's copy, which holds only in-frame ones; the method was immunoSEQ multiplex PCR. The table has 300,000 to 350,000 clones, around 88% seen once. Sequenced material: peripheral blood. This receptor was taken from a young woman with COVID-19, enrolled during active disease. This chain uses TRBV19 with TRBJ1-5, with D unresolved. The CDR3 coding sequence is TGTGCCAGTAGTATCAGAGGAGGGAGCAATCAGCCCCAGCATTTT. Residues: CASSIRGGSNQPQHF.